Shown below are 13 T cell receptor beta chains from a single sample sequenced in a study of blood T cells in healthy people across ages. Alongside a J-beta primer mix, a sample-barcoded 5' primer served in a second PCR lasting about 7 to 11 cycles. TCRdb analysed the 5' RACE reads with MiXCR anew, one entry per CDR3 protein. The sample lists some 640,000 distinct CDR3 sequences, 45% to 50% occurring once. Specimen: blood. The receptors originated from a woman aged 60-75 years in good health.

The CDR3 sequence: CASSPRTSIPYEQYF. For the CDR3, the DNA is TGTGCCAGCAGTCCCCGGACCTCGATTCCCTACGAGCAGTACTTC. The genes are TRBV2 and TRBJ2-4; D gene ambiguous. The J call could be wrong; TRBJ2-7 is a better fit for the DNA end. Germline lookup yields CDR1 SNHLY and CDR2 FYNNEI. The length of the CDR3 is 15 residues.

V gene TRBV3-1 combines with J gene TRBJ1-2; D remains ambiguous. Trimming took 3 bases from V and 6 from J, leaving 14 bases between them. Germline V lookup: CDR1 LGHDT, CDR2 YNNKEL (reference sequence). The CDR3 has 14 residues. CDR3 bases: TGTGCCAGCAGCCACGAGTGGAATGTACATGGCTACACCTTC. As protein: CASSHEWNVHGYTF.

As DNA, the CDR3 is TGCAGTGCTAGACATGGGCAGCGCTACGAGCAGTACTTC. The encoded protein is CSARHGQRYEQYF. The chain uses TRBV20-1 and TRBJ2-7; D gene unclear. The germline gives CDR1 DFQATT, CDR2 SNEGSKA (reference sequence). Trimming removed 2 bases at V and 3 bases at J, with 11 bases between. The CDR3 is made up of 13 amino acids.

This clonotype was recorded at least ten times. The chain recombines TRBV12-3 or TRBV12-4 with TRBJ1-5, with 7 bases lining up with TRBD1. After removal of 2 bases from V and 2 bases from J, the junction contained 3 bases not matched to a gene. The CDR3 is made up of 15 amino acids. The CDR3 DNA reads TGTGCCAGCAGTTTAAGAGGGGGCGGCAATCAGCCCCAGCATTTT. Translation: CASSLRGGGNQPQHF.

The genes are TRBV7-2 and TRBJ1-2; tentative D call: TRBD1 (6 bases). The V end was cut by 2 bases, the J end by 8 bases, with 15 bases between. Per the germline V gene, CDR1 is SGHTA and CDR2 is FQGNSA. The CDR3 consists of 14 residues. Here the CDR3 DNA reads TGTGCCAGCAGCTTAAAGACAGGTTGGGACGGCTACACCTTC. Its translation: CASSLKTGWDGYTF.

The V and J genes are TRBV30 and TRBJ1-4; D remains unclear. With 2 bases removed from V and 8 bases from J, the gap between germline ends came to 15 bases. Germline V gives CDR1 GTSNPN, CDR2 SVGIG (reference sequence). This CDR3 spans 14 amino acids. The DNA of the CDR3 is TGTGCCTGGAGTCCCTGGGTGGAGGTGGAAAAACTGTTTTTT. Translation gives CAWSPWVEVEKLFF.

The chain joins TRBV29-1 to TRBJ2-7; no clear D. Germline V lookup: CDR1 SQVTM, CDR2 ANQGSEA. This CDR3 is 14 amino acids long. Trimming removed 3 bases at V and 0 bases at J, with 12 bases between. The CDR3 DNA reads as TGCAGCGTTGAGGTAGGCAGGAGCTCCTACGAGCAGTACTTC. It is translated as CSVEVGRSSYEQYF.

J is TRBJ2-7 and V is TRBV28; 13 nucleotides line up with TRBD2. V shed 11 bases, J shed 6 bases, and the junction held 16 bases outside the gene matches. Germline CDR1 and CDR2: MDHEN and SYDVKM. The CDR3 contains 16 residues. DNA for the CDR3: TGTGCCGCCCACCCTTTTACTAGCGGGAGGGCAACCGAGCAGTACTTC. It encodes CAAHPFTSGRATEQYF.

This clonotype was observed a single time. The genes are TRBV7-2 and TRBJ2-4; perhaps TRBD2 as D (8 bases). The J call is uncertain, as TRBJ2-7 better fits the DNA end. CDR1 SGHTA and CDR2 FQGNSA come from the germline V gene. The CDR3 covers 14 residues. CDR3 in amino acids: CASSPGRGRNEQYF. In nucleotides, the CDR3 is TGTGCCAGCAGCCCCGGGAGGGGGCGTAACGAGCAGTACTTC.

This clonotype was seen just once. The CDR3 loop reads CSARGGRASHGYTF. The CDR3 region has the DNA TGCAGTGCTAGGGGGGGCAGAGCGTCCCATGGCTACACCTTC. The chain couples TRBV20-1 to TRBJ1-2; perhaps TRBD1 as D (6 bases). Germline CDR1 is DFQATT and CDR2 is SNEGSKA (reference sequence). The CDR3 sequence is 14 residues long. The ends were cut back, 3 bases at V and 6 bases at J, with 17 bases in the middle.

Only a few counts were recorded for this clonotype. The chain has TRBV5-6 and TRBJ2-1; unclear D gene. The V end lost 2 bases, the J end lost 10 bases, and 16 bases lay between the germline ends. This CDR3 has 14 residues. The V gene's germline CDR1 is SGHDT and CDR2 YYEEEE. CDR3 in amino acids: CASSLPPRAMEQFF. DNA for the CDR3: TGTGCCAGCAGCTTACCCCCAAGGGCGATGGAGCAGTTCTTC.

The sample holds a few counts of this clonotype. This sequence joins TRBV7-9 and TRBJ1-1; 8 bases match TRBD1. J lost 0 bases, V lost 6 bases, and 6 bases had no gene match. The CDR3 runs to 15 residues. Germline CDR1 SEHNR, CDR2 FQNEAQ (reference sequence). The DNA for the CDR3 is TGTGCCAGCAGGGCGACAGGGGTTCTGAACACTGAAGCTTTCTTT. This gives the protein CASRATGVLNTEAFF.

This clonotype was detected only a few times. The J gene is TRBJ2-7, the V gene TRBV27; D is undetermined. The CDR3 contains 13 residues. The germline gives CDR1 MNHEY, CDR2 SMNVEV (reference sequence). V was shortened by 3 bases and J by 0 bases, with 6 bases between the two germline ends. The CDR3 sequence is CASSFFSSYEQYF. CDR3 bases: TGTGCCAGCAGTTTCTTTAGCTCCTACGAGCAGTACTTC.